Listed below are T cell receptor beta chains from one sample, sequenced in a study of T cells in Graves' hyperthyroidism and ophthalmopathy. TCRdb recomputed calls from the multiplex PCR reads with MiXCR, one row per CDR3 protein. The top ten hold around 50% of the sample, which has 200,000 to 250,000 distinct CDR3 sequences, roughly a sixth seen once. Sequenced material: blood. Receptors originate from a man in his fifties or sixties with Graves' hyperthyroidism. Both conserved end residues are part of each CDR3. The order of the fields is J gene, D gene, V gene, clone size, CDR3 DNA, CDR3 protein. The D gene is left open where the match is weak. Not every row has a clone size; where given, it reads once, few, many or a size class.

TRBJ2-3 | TRBD2 | TRBV27 | NA | TGTGCCAGCAGTTTATCCCTGGAGGGGCGGGAGGGCCAGATCATGGGAGATACGCAGTATTTT | CASSLSLEGREGQIMGDTQYF
TRBJ2-7 | NA | TRBV7-6 | few | TGTGCCAGCAGCTACAGGGCCGAGCAGTACTTC | CASSYRAEQYF
TRBJ2-7 | NA | TRBV20-1 | many | TGCAGTGCCGAGGGGGGGCTATATTACGAGCAGTACTTC | CSAEGGLYYEQYF
TRBJ2-2 | NA | TRBV3-1 | many | TGTGCCAGCAGCCTCCGGGAATTCACCGGGGAGCTGTTTTTT | CASSLREFTGELFF
TRBJ2-1 | NA | TRBV29-1 | NA | TGCAGCGTTGCGAGCTCCTACAATGAGCAGTTCTTC | CSVASSYNEQFF
TRBJ1-2 | TRBD1 | TRBV20-1 | many | TGCAGTGCTAGAGACTCCTGGACAGGGGCCAACTATGGCTACACCTTC | CSARDSWTGANYGYTF
TRBJ2-1 | NA | TRBV12-3/TRBV12-4 | few | TGTGCCAGCAGTAAGGGCTTTGCGGGCAATGAGCAGTTCTTC | CASSKGFAGNEQFF
TRBJ2-5 | TRBD1 | TRBV5-1 | few | TGCGCCAGCAGCGCCCTGGGACAGAACCCTCAAGAGACCCAGTACTTC | CASSALGQNPQETQYF
TRBJ2-3 | TRBD2 | TRBV6-1 | many | TGTGCCAGCACTCTAAGCGGGAGTTACGGAGATACGCAGTATTTT | CASTLSGSYGDTQYF
TRBJ1-4 | TRBD1 | TRBV11-2 | many | TGTGCCAGCAGCCCGCGGACAGGAATTTTTGAAAAACTGTTTTTT | CASSPRTGIFEKLFF
TRBJ2-3 | NA | TRBV20-1 | few | TGCAGTGCTAGTTTTGGGGTCGGTGGTACGCAGTATTTT | CSASFGVGGTQYF
TRBJ2-5 | TRBD2 | TRBV2 | few | TGTGCCGGCCAGACTAGCGGGAGTTTAAAGACCCAGTACTTC | CAGQTSGSLKTQYF
TRBJ2-5 | TRBD2 | TRBV4-3 | NA | TGCGCCAGCAGCCAAGAGGCAAGCGGGAGGGCAGAGACCCAGTACTTC | CASSQEASGRAETQYF
TRBJ1-2 | NA | TRBV20-1 | NA | TGCAGTGCTAGTCTATCGTTCGGAGGGGGCTACACCTTC | CSASLSFGGGYTF
TRBJ1-5 | NA | TRBV7-2 | NA | TGTGCCAGCAGCTTAGTGGGCAGCCCAAATCAGCCCCAGCATTTT | CASSLVGSPNQPQHF
TRBJ1-5 | NA | TRBV20-1 | many | TGCAGTGCCCTGACTGGGGCCTCACGCAATCAGCCCCAGCATTTT | CSALTGASRNQPQHF
TRBJ2-1 | TRBD2 | TRBV3-1 | once | TGTGCCAGCAGCAAGGGGACTAGCGGGGGATACTACAATGAGCAGTTCTTC | CASSKGTSGGYYNEQFF
TRBJ2-1 | TRBD2 | TRBV9 | NA | TGTGCCAGCAGCGTAGTCGCGGGAGTGTCTTACAATGAGCAGTTCTTC | CASSVVAGVSYNEQFF
TRBJ1-1 | NA | TRBV7-8 | many | TGTGCCAGCACCCCGCGGGTTCTTTCCACTGAAGCTTTCTTT | CASTPRVLSTEAFF
TRBJ2-4 | NA | TRBV4-1 | many | TGCGCCAGCAGCCAAGTTTCGGGCCAACAGCGGGCCAAAAACATTCAGTACTTC | CASSQVSGQQRAKNIQYF
TRBJ2-1 | TRBD2 | TRBV9 | few | TGTGCCAGCAGCTACCGCCTAGCGGCCACCTACAATGAGCAGTTCTTC | CASSYRLAATYNEQFF
TRBJ1-5 | TRBD1 | TRBV11-2 | many | TGTGCCAGCAGCTTTTCAGGGGGGTTCAATCAGCCCCAGCATTTT | CASSFSGGFNQPQHF
TRBJ2-3 | NA | TRBV5-4 | NA | TGTGCCAGCAGCTTGGTCGGCGCGGAAGCAGATACGCAGTATTTT | CASSLVGAEADTQYF
TRBJ2-7 | TRBD2 | TRBV20-1 | NA | TGCAGTGCTAGAGGTCCCCAAGCGGGAGGTGATGAGCAGTACTTC | CSARGPQAGGDEQYF